This T cell receptor beta chain was obtained from a study of T cells in Graves' hyperthyroidism and ophthalmopathy. Exclusion followed for patients with uncontrolled infection, other autoimmune disease, pregnancy or lactation. RNA transcripts served as the template for amplifying TCR beta CDR3 regions. A set of HTBI primers served as the primers for a first-round RT-PCR of the TCR CDR3. From the multiplex PCR reads, TCRdb called clonotypes with MiXCR, one entry per CDR3 protein. The data contain around 350,000 distinct CDR3 sequences, roughly 17% of them singletons. V was clipped by 3 bases and J by 4 bases, with 12 bases between them. Per the germline V gene, CDR1 is LGHNT and CDR2 is FRNRAP. The CDR3 is 14 amino acids.

The sample comprised blood. V gene TRBV12-5 combines with J gene TRBJ1-1, with D perhaps TRBD1 (5 bases). The TCR sequence derives from a young woman with Graves' hyperthyroidism that later progressed to Graves' ophthalmopathy. As DNA, the CDR3 is TGTGCTAGTGGTTTTGGGACCTCGGGCACTGAAGCTTTCTTT. It is translated as CASGFGTSGTEAFF.